Each of the 27 T cell receptor beta chains below was sequenced from the same sample in a study of OX40 agonist ivuxolimab in advanced cancers. The data were produced by immunoSEQ multiplex PCR, yet TCRdb's version contains in-frame clones alone and is incomplete. The data hold around 100,000 clones, with just over 90% observed a single time. The sequencing here drew on CD4+ or CD8+ T cells sorted from blood, taken in a trial of the OX40 agonist ivuxolimab. The receptor set was obtained from an adult with an advanced solid tumor such as melanoma, head and neck, liver or kidney cancer.

J is TRBJ2-7 and V is TRBV28; 11 bases agree with TRBD2. In germline, CDR1 is MDHEN, CDR2 SYDVKM. This CDR3 spans 17 amino acids. V was clipped by 5 bases and J by 4 bases; unmatched bases: 13. The CDR3 coding sequence is TGTGCCAGCAGTACCCGATTTGTTAGCGGGAGGGCTTACGAGCAGTACTTC. Its protein is CASSTRFVSGRAYEQYF.

The J gene is TRBJ2-7, the V gene TRBV7-6, with a tentative D call TRBD2 (6 bases). V lost 5 bases to trimming and J lost 6 bases, with 20 bases between them. The CDR3 consists of 15 residues. CDR1 SGHVS and CDR2 FNYEAQ come from the germline V gene. This CDR3 is CASSGRRAGRGEQYF. CDR3 nucleotides: TGTGCCAGCAGCGGCCGCAGGGCGGGGCGTGGCGAGCAGTACTTC.

The V call is TRBV19, the J call TRBJ2-3, with D possibly matching TRBD2 (6 bases). The CDR3 totals 15 residues. Looked up from germline, CDR1 is LNHDA and CDR2 is SQIVND (reference sequence). The V end lost 5 bases, the J end lost 2 bases, and 14 bases lay between the germline ends. The CDR3: CASSPRASVTDTQYF. The CDR3 bases are TGTGCCAGTAGTCCCCGAGCTAGCGTCACAGATACGCAGTATTTT.

The V call is TRBV4-3, the J call TRBJ2-2, with TRBD1 matching over 7 bases. The CDR3 is 15 amino acids. The germline CDR1 and CDR2 sequences are LGHNA and YSLEER. V dropped 3 bases and J dropped 3; count of bases not matched to a gene: 4. This chain's CDR3 is CASSHRDSYTGELFF. CDR3 DNA: TGCGCCAGCAGCCACCGGGACAGCTACACCGGGGAGCTGTTTTTT.

V is TRBV5-8 and J is TRBJ2-5, with 8 bases aligning to TRBD1. The CDR3 extends over 16 amino acids. CDR1 and CDR2 from the germline V gene are SGHTS and YDEGEE. V was clipped by 4 bases and J by 0 bases; unmatched bases: 8. The CDR3 loop reads CASSPDRGRYQETQYF. CDR3 in DNA: TGTGCCAGCAGCCCTGACAGGGGCAGGTACCAAGAGACCCAGTACTTC.

The gene calls are TRBV4-1 and TRBJ2-5; D may be TRBD1 (5 bases). Germline V gives CDR1 MGHRA, CDR2 YSYEKL. The CDR3 runs 16 residues. Trimming pared 4 bases from V and 4 bases from J, leaving 19 bases between. CDR3 in amino acids: CASSPSGSQAGETQYF. In nucleotides, the CDR3 is TGCGCCAGCAGCCCATCAGGGTCGCAGGCCGGAGAGACCCAGTACTTC.

The rearrangement joins TRBV5-1 to TRBJ2-2; 10 nucleotides align to TRBD2. Germline V gives CDR1 SGHRS, CDR2 YFSETQ. This CDR3 has 15 amino acids. After removal of 2 bases from V and 3 bases from J, the junction contained 1 base not matched to a gene. This CDR3 is CASSLAGGDTGELFF. The CDR3 coding sequence is TGCGCCAGCAGCTTAGCGGGAGGGGACACCGGGGAGCTGTTTTTT.

Note on this clone: At one of its ends the junction is not consistent with the germline gene, which may arise from a read error. V gene TRBV15 combines with J gene TRBJ2-1; 7 bases line up with TRBD1. The CDR3 runs to 14 residues. Germline V gene sequence: CDR1 LNHNV, CDR2 YYDKDF (reference sequence). CDR3 nucleotides: TGTGCCACCAGCAGGGACAGGACCAGTTTGTCGTCGGTCTTC. This encodes CATSRDRTSLSSVF.

The V call is TRBV7-2, the J call TRBJ2-2; D gene unclear. This CDR3 has 15 amino acids. Germline assignment: CDR1 SGHTA and CDR2 FQGNSA. Trimming cost V 1 base and J 0 bases, with 6 bases left between them. CDR3 nucleotides: TGTGCCAGCAGCTTAGGTACGGCGAACACCGGGGAGCTGTTTTTT. Translated, it gives CASSLGTANTGELFF.

The V and J genes are TRBV7-6 and TRBJ2-7; 10 bases agree with TRBD2. The V gene's germline CDR1 is SGHVS and CDR2 FNYEAQ. The CDR3 loop spans 15 amino acids. Trimming removed 1 base from V and 7 bases from J; junction bases left unmatched: 7. In nucleotides, the CDR3 is TGTGCCAGCAGCTTAGGGGCTAGCGGGAGTGGGGAGCAGTACTTC. It specifies CASSLGASGSGEQYF.

The chain recombines TRBV19 with TRBJ1-1; 8 bases agree with TRBD1. V lost 5 bases, J lost 4 bases, and 15 bases stayed unmatched. The germline V gene encodes CDR1 LNHDA and CDR2 SQIVND (reference sequence). The CDR3 is 17 residues long. CDR3 nucleotides: TGTGCCAGTAGTGCGCGGACAGGGCATTCTTATGGCACTGAAGCTTTCTTT. Translated, it gives CASSARTGHSYGTEAFF.

The rearrangement uses TRBV5-4 and TRBJ2-3, with 7 nucleotides matching TRBD1. With V trimmed by 4 bases and J by 4 bases, 12 bases remained unmatched. This CDR3 has 16 residues. From germline, CDR1 is SGHNT and CDR2 YYREEE (reference sequence). The CDR3: CASSPNQGVRSDTQYF. In DNA form, the CDR3 reads TGTGCCAGCAGCCCCAACCAGGGGGTAAGATCAGATACGCAGTATTTT.

The rearrangement uses TRBV5-1 and TRBJ2-3; no clear D gene. V was trimmed by 4 bases and J by 5 bases, leaving 8 bases between them. CDR3 length equals 12 residues. The V gene's germline CDR1 is SGHRS and CDR2 YFSETQ. The CDR3 reads CASSQGKDTQYF. DNA of the CDR3: TGCGCCAGCAGCCAAGGTAAAGATACGCAGTATTTT.

J is TRBJ2-7 and V is TRBV15; D possibly matches TRBD1 or TRBD2 (5 bases each). This CDR3 comprises 15 residues. V was clipped by 4 bases and J by 6 bases, with 19 bases between them. CDR1 is LNHNV and CDR2 is YYDKDF in the germline V gene (reference sequence). The CDR3 nucleotides read TGTGCCACCAGCACGAGGGTGGTATCTGGGGCCGAGCAGTACTTC. It yields the protein CATSTRVVSGAEQYF.

The V call is TRBV19, the J call TRBJ2-3; D remains ambiguous. Germline CDR1 is LNHDA and CDR2 is SQIVND (reference sequence). V lost 5 bases and J 2 bases, leaving 11 bases between the germline ends. CDR3 length equals 14 residues. The CDR3 DNA sequence: TGTGCCAGTAGTGCAACCTCAAACACAGATACGCAGTATTTT. Translation gives CASSATSNTDTQYF. Combining the CDR3 with reference TRBV19 and TRBJ2-3 gives the whole variable domain DGGITQSPKYLFRKEGQNVTLSCEQNLNHDAMYWYRQDPGQGLRLIYYSQIVNDFQKGDIAEGYSVSREKKESFPLTVTSAQKNPTAFYLCASSATSNTDTQYFGPGTRLTVL.

This chain links TRBV14 with TRBJ2-5; 13 bases line up with TRBD2. CDR1 SGHDN and CDR2 FVKESK come from the germline V gene. The CDR3 runs to 18 residues. Unmatched junction bases numbered 8, after V lost 1 base and J lost 3 bases. The CDR3 region is CASSQGGTSGNLEETQYF. CDR3 coding DNA: TGTGCCAGCAGCCAAGGGGGGACTAGCGGGAATTTGGAAGAGACCCAGTACTTC.

The chain carries TRBV28 and TRBJ1-2; D is perhaps TRBD1 (5 bases). V lost 5 bases and J lost 4, with 23 bases in between. The CDR3 has 17 amino acids. CDR1 and CDR2 (germline): MDHEN, SYDVKM. The CDR3 sequence: CASSDTFGTSGGYGYTF. CDR3 bases: TGTGCCAGCAGTGATACGTTTGGGACTAGCGGCGGCTATGGCTACACCTTC.

This clone was observed a few times. The genes are TRBV7-9 and TRBJ1-1; D is perhaps TRBD1 (6 bases). The CDR3 length is 14 residues. V lost 5 bases, J lost 4 bases, and 14 bases lay in between. The germline V gene has CDR1 SEHNR and CDR2 FQNEAQ (reference sequence). The DNA for the CDR3 is TGTGCCAGCAGCGCACAGGGTTTTGGCACTGAAGCTTTCTTT. The encoded protein is CASSAQGFGTEAFF.

The V and J genes are TRBV7-6 and TRBJ2-2, with a weak D call TRBD1 (5 bases). The CDR3 consists of 15 residues. Trimming removed 3 bases from V and 6 bases from J, with 14 bases in between. Germline V lookup: CDR1 SGHVS, CDR2 FNYEAQ. The CDR3 DNA reads TGTGCCAGCAGCTTGCAGGGTCAGGTGGCCGGGGAGCTGTTTTTT. Its protein is CASSLQGQVAGELFF.

This clone was observed a handful of times. The V call is TRBV5-6, the J call TRBJ2-6; 8 bases map to TRBD1. Germline CDR1 SGHDT, CDR2 YYEEEE. V trimming: 2 bases; J trimming: 4 bases; junction bases outside the gene matches: 11. This CDR3 comprises 18 residues. DNA for the CDR3: TGTGCCAGCAGCTTATACTGGACAGGGTCTACGGGGGCCAACGTCCTGACTTTC. This codes for CASSLYWTGSTGANVLTF.

The gene calls are TRBV16 and TRBJ2-1; the match to TRBD1 covers 8 bases. The junction had 11 bases not matched to a gene; V was cut back by 4 bases and J by 6 bases. The length of the CDR3 is 16 residues. Germline lookup yields CDR1 KGHSY and CDR2 FQNENV. The CDR3 DNA reads TGTGCCAGCAGCCCAGGGGGCGGTGGACTACGCAATGAGCAGTTCTTC. This sequence encodes CASSPGGGGLRNEQFF.

The CDR3 loop reads CASSPLPASFTGELFF. The CDR3 DNA reads TGTGCCAGCAGTCCCCTCCCGGCTAGTTTCACCGGGGAGCTGTTTTTT. The gene calls are TRBV27 and TRBJ2-2, with D uncertain. The CDR3 covers 16 residues. Trimming removed 5 bases at V and 4 bases at J, with 17 bases between. Germline V gene lookup returns CDR1 MNHEY and CDR2 SMNVEV (reference sequence).

The rearrangement links TRBV27 to TRBJ2-3; 15 nucleotides agree with TRBD2. This CDR3 is built from 19 residues. Germline trimming cut 2 bases from V and 4 bases from J; bases unmatched to any gene: 10. Germline V CDR1 and CDR2: MNHEY, SMNVEV (reference sequence). CDR3 residues: CASSLNPGLAGGRPDTQYF. DNA for the CDR3: TGTGCCAGCAGTTTAAACCCTGGACTAGCGGGAGGGCGACCAGATACGCAGTATTTT.

J is TRBJ1-1 and V is TRBV4-3; 7 bases are a match to TRBD1. V shed 1 base and J 4 bases; nucleotides not matched to a gene: 3. The CDR3 sequence is 14 residues long. Germline lookup yields CDR1 LGHNA and CDR2 YSLEER. The CDR3 loop is CASSQVTGSTEAFF. DNA of the CDR3: TGCGCCAGCAGCCAAGTGACAGGGAGCACTGAAGCTTTCTTT.

The rearrangement joins TRBV11-2 to TRBJ2-5; D is undetermined. V was cut by 5 bases and J by 7 bases, with 17 bases left in between. Germline-derived CDR1 and CDR2 are SGHAT and FQNNGV. The CDR3 is 14 amino acids. The CDR3 DNA is TGTGCCAGCAGCCCACAACTGGAGATGGGGACCCAGTACTTC. Its translation: CASSPQLEMGTQYF.

The chain recombines TRBV7-2 with TRBJ2-3; TRBD2 aligns across 11 bases. Germline values: CDR1 SGHTA, CDR2 FQGNSA. V was clipped by 4 bases and J by 6 bases; unmatched bases: 9. This CDR3 is built from 16 residues. In DNA, the CDR3 is TGTGCCAGCAGCTCACGTCTAGCGGGAGGCCACGATACGCAGTATTTT. This translates into CASSSRLAGGHDTQYF.

The chain recombines TRBV5-4 with TRBJ1-2, with 7 bases fitting TRBD1. This CDR3 is built from 14 residues. Germline V CDR1 and CDR2: SGHNT, YYREEE (reference sequence). Unmatched junction bases numbered 4, after V lost 1 base and J lost 4 bases. CDR3 sequence (DNA): TGTGCCAGCAGCTTGAGGGGGCCTCGCTATGGCTACACCTTC. This encodes CASSLRGPRYGYTF.